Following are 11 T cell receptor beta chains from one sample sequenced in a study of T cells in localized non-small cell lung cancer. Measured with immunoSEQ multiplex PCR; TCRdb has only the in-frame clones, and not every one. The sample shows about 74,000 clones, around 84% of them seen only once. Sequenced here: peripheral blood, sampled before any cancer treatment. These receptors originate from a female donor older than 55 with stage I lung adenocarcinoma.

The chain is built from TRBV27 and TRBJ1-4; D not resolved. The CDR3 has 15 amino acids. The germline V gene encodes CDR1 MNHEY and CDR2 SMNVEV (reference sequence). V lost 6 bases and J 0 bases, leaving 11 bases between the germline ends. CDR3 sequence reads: CASSPREATNEKLFF. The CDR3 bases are TGTGCCAGCAGCCCCCGGGAGGCAACTAATGAAAAACTGTTTTTT.

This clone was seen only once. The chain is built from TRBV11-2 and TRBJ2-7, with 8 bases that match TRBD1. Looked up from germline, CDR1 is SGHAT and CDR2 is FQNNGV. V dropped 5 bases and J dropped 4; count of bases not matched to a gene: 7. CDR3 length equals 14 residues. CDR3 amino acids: CASSERDRWYEQYF. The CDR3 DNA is TGTGCCAGCAGCGAACGGGACAGGTGGTACGAGCAGTACTTC.

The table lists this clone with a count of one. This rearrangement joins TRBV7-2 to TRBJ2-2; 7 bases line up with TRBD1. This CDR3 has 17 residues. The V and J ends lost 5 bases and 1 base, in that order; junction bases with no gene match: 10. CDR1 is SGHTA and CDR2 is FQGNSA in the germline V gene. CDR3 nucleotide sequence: TGTGCCAGCAGCCCAGGAGTCGGGACAGTGAACACCGGGGAGCTGTTTTTT. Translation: CASSPGVGTVNTGELFF.

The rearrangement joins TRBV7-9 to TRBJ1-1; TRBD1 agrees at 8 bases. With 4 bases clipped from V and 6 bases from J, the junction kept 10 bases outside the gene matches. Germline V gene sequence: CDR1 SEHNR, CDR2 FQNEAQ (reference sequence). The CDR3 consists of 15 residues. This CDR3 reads CASSYNRGKSAEAFF. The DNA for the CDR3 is TGTGCCAGCAGCTACAACAGGGGGAAGTCGGCTGAAGCTTTCTTT.

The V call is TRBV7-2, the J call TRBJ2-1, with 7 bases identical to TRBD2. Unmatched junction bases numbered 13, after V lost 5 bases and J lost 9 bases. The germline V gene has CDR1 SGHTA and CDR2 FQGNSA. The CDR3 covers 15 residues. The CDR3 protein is CASSQRRGSIGEQFF. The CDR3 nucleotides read TGTGCCAGCAGCCAACGACGCGGGAGTATTGGTGAGCAGTTCTTC. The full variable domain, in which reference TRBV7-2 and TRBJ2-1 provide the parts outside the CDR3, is GAGVSQSPSNKVTEKGKDVELRCDPISGHTALYWYRQSLGQGLEFLIYFQGNSAPDKSGLPSDRFSAERTGGSVSTLTIQRTQQEDSAVYLCASSQRRGSIGEQFFGPGTRLTVL.

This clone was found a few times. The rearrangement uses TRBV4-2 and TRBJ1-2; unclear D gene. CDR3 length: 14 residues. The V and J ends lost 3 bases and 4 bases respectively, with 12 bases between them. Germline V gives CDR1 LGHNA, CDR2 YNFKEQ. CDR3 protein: CASSQPGEGYGYTF. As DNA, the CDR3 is TGTGCCAGCAGCCAGCCTGGAGAGGGCTATGGCTACACCTTC.

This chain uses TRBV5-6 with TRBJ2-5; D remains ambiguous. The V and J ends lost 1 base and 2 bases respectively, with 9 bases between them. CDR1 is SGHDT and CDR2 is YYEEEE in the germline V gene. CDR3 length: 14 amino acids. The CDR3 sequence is CASSLWGTQETQYF. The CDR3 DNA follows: TGTGCCAGCAGCTTGTGGGGTACACAAGAGACCCAGTACTTC.

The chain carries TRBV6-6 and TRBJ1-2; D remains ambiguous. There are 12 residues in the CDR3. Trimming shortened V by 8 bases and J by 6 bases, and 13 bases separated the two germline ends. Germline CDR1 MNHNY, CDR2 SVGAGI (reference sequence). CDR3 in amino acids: CASLDESDGYTF. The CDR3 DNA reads TGTGCCAGCCTGGATGAGAGCGATGGCTACACCTTC.

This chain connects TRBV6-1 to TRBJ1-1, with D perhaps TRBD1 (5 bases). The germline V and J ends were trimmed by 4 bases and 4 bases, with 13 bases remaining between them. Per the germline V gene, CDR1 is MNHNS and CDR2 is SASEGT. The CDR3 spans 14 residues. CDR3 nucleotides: TGTGCCAGCAGTGCGCAGGGCCTGGTCACTGAAGCTTTCTTT. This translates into CASSAQGLVTEAFF.

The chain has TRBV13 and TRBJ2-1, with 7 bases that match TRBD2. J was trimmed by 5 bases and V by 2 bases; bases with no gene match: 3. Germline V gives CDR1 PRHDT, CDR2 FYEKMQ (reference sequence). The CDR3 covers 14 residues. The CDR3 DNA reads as TGTGCCAGCAGCTTATCTCGGGGGGACAATGAGCAGTTCTTC. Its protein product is CASSLSRGDNEQFF.

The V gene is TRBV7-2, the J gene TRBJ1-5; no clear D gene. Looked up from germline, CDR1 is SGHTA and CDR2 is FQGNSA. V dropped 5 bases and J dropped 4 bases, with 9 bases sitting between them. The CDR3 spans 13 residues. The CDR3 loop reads CASSRTLNQPQHF. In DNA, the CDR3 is TGTGCCAGCAGCAGGACGTTAAATCAGCCCCAGCATTTT.